One and the same sample provided the 9 T cell receptor beta chains below, sequenced in a study of blood T cell repertoires in COVID-19. Assay: immunoSEQ multiplex PCR; the TCRdb copy retains only in-frame clones and omits some. Of approximately 150,000 clones detected, 87% appear once; the ten largest clones hold 30% to 45%. Sequencing input: peripheral blood. All receptors derive from a man in his fifties who had recovered from COVID-19.

This sequence joins TRBV11-2 and TRBJ2-7; 8 nucleotides align to TRBD1. This CDR3 comprises 15 residues. Germline V gives CDR1 SGHAT, CDR2 FQNNGV. V shed 1 base and J 2 bases; nucleotides not matched to a gene: 4. The CDR3: CASSLGTGRTYEQYF. CDR3 bases: TGTGCCAGCAGCTTAGGGACAGGGAGAACCTACGAGCAGTACTTC.

This chain links TRBV7-9 with TRBJ1-3; maybe TRBD1 (6 bases). The CDR3 sequence is 16 residues long. CDR1 and CDR2 (germline): SEHNR, FQNEAQ (reference sequence). Trimming stripped 2 bases from V and 3 bases from J, with 14 bases between. The CDR3 loop is CASSLTLGDIGNTIYF. Written as DNA, the CDR3 is TGTGCCAGCAGCTTAACCCTGGGGGACATTGGAAACACCATATATTTT.

The rearrangement links TRBV5-1 to TRBJ2-1; 8 bases line up with TRBD2. CDR3 length equals 14 residues. V gave up 2 bases and J gave up 4 bases; unmatched junction bases: 2. CDR1 and CDR2 from the germline V gene are SGHRS and YFSETQ. For the CDR3, the DNA is TGCGCCAGCAGCTTAACGGGGGGGTACAATGAGCAGTTCTTC. Protein: CASSLTGGYNEQFF.

The rearrangement joins TRBV18 to TRBJ1-1; a weak D match, TRBD1 (6 bases). Trimming removed 0 bases at V and 1 base at J, with 9 bases between. Germline V lookup: CDR1 KGHSH, CDR2 LQKENI. This CDR3 has 15 residues. CDR3 amino acids: CASSPPTGKNTEAFF. The CDR3 bases are TGTGCCAGCTCACCACCGACAGGAAAGAACACTGAAGCTTTCTTT.

V usage is TRBV2 and J usage is TRBJ2-1; 15 bases line up with TRBD2. Germline V CDR1 and CDR2: SNHLY, FYNNEI. With 4 bases clipped from V and 0 bases from J, the junction kept 7 bases outside the gene matches. This CDR3 has 19 amino acids. The CDR3, as DNA: TGTGCCAGCAGTGGCCCGGGACTAGCGGGGGGTAGCTCCTACAATGAGCAGTTCTTC. This encodes CASSGPGLAGGSSYNEQFF.

This clone came up a few times. Different DNA sequences within this sample yield the same CDR3. V gene TRBV30 combines with J gene TRBJ1-6, with 8 bases identical to TRBD1. The germline gives CDR1 GTSNPN, CDR2 SVGIG (reference sequence). After removal of 0 bases from V and 10 bases from J, the junction contained 5 bases not matched to a gene. CDR3 size: 14 residues. CDR3 DNA sequence: TGTGCCTGGAGTGTTGGGACAGGAGGATCACCCCTCCACTTT. This translates into CAWSVGTGGSPLHF.

The V call is TRBV23-1, the J call TRBJ2-7, with TRBD1 identical over 11 bases. TRBV23-1 has ORF status, its function being uncertain. The CDR3 spans 16 residues. V was clipped by 4 bases and J by 1 base; unmatched bases: 6. The CDR3 nucleotides read TGCGCCAGCAGTCTTCCGGACAGGGGGCTATCCTACGAGCAGTACTTC. Translating gives CASSLPDRGLSYEQYF.

The CDR3 bases are TGTGCCAGCTCGCGAACGAGAGCGGGGGCAGATGGCTACACCTTC. This gives the protein CASSRTRAGADGYTF. The V and J genes are TRBV18 and TRBJ1-2; tentatively, D is TRBD1 (6 bases). The CDR3 is made up of 15 amino acids. Germline loops: CDR1 KGHSH, CDR2 LQKENI. V lost 6 bases and J lost 6, with 20 bases in between.

This clone has just one count. This chain links TRBV27 with TRBJ1-2; 7 nucleotides match TRBD1. J gave up 5 bases and V 4 bases, and 10 bases lay outside the gene matches. Looked up from germline, CDR1 is MNHEY and CDR2 is SMNVEV (reference sequence). The CDR3 covers 15 residues. CDR3 in amino acids: CASSSTGLAVYGYTF. Written as DNA, the CDR3 is TGTGCCAGCAGTTCGACAGGGCTGGCGGTTTATGGCTACACCTTC.